One and the same sample provided the 3 T cell receptor beta chains below, sequenced in a study of shared clonotypes between healthy human individuals. Clones were read by immunoSEQ multiplex PCR, and TCRdb kept only the in-frame ones, dropping some. The sample records almost 750,000 clones, about two thirds being singletons. The source material was memory CD4+ T cells sorted from blood. Stated subset: CD45RA-negative fraction. These receptors originate from a woman aged 25 to 39 in good health.

This clone was detected only once. The genes are TRBV5-8 and TRBJ2-5; D is possibly TRBD2 (7 bases). There are 17 residues in the CDR3. V lost 1 base to trimming and J lost 0 bases, with 16 bases between them. Germline assignment: CDR1 SGHTS and CDR2 YDEGEE. CDR3 protein: CASSLIARGGNQETQYF. CDR3 bases: TGTGCCAGCAGCTTGATAGCGAGGGGGGGGAACCAAGAGACCCAGTACTTC.

The chain employs TRBV11-3 and TRBJ2-7; D not certain. Deletions cut 7 bases from V and 3 bases from J, with 16 bases between. CDR1 and CDR2 (germline): SGHNT, YENEEA. The CDR3 consists of 14 residues. CDR3 sequence reads: CASTPAPTLYEQYF. The CDR3 region has the DNA TGTGCCAGCACCCCAGCCCCGACGCTCTACGAGCAGTACTTC.

This clone was counted many times. This chain links TRBV7-6 with TRBJ2-1; a weak D match, TRBD2 (6 bases). CDR1 and CDR2 from the germline V gene are SGHVS and FNYEAQ. The V gene lost 6 bases and the J gene lost 6 bases, with 18 bases spanning the gap. The CDR3 length is 15 residues. Here the CDR3 DNA reads TGTGCCAGCAGTCCCCTTCGGGAGCATTTCAATGAGCAGTTCTTC. The encoded protein is CASSPLREHFNEQFF.